This T cell receptor beta chain stems from a study of CD8 T cells in ankylosing spondylitis. Study-level findings and limits: Previous work reported some of these motif variants in the synovial fluid and blood of reactive arthritis. Reportedly, matched ankylosing spondylitis synovial fluid was significantly enriched for disease-linked clones.

It was by quantitative 5'-RACE with molecular barcodes that TCR beta libraries were made. TCRdb recomputed calls from the 5' RACE reads with MiXCR, one row per CDR3 protein. Of some 340,000 distinct CDR3 sequences listed, approximately 14% are singletons. This clonotype showed up just a few times. Its antigen remains unidentified. Sequencing used blood, either unsorted or a sorted T cell fraction (not recorded which). The sequence derives from a male donor with ankylosing spondylitis or in good health (not recorded which).

CDR3 DNA: TGTGCCAGCAGTCTTTTTGGGGGGCGTTACGAGCAGTACTTC. It codes for CASSLFGGRYEQYF. This rearrangement joins TRBV27 to TRBJ2-7; D is possibly TRBD1 or TRBD2 (6 bases each). The V end was cut by 5 bases, the J end by 4 bases, with 15 bases between. The V gene's germline CDR1 is MNHEY and CDR2 SMNVEV (reference sequence). This CDR3 spans 14 amino acids.